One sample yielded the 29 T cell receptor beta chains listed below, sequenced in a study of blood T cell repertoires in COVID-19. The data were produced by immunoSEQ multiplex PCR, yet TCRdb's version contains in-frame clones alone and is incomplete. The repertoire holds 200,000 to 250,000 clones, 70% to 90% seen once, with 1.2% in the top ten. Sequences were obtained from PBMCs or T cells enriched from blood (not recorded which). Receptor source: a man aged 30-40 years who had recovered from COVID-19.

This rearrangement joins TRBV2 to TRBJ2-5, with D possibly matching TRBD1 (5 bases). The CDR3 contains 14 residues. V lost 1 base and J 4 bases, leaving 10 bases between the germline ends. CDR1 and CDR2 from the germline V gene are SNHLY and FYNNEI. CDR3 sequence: CASSEGTLGETQYF. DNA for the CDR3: TGTGCCAGCAGTGAAGGGACACTGGGAGAGACCCAGTACTTC.

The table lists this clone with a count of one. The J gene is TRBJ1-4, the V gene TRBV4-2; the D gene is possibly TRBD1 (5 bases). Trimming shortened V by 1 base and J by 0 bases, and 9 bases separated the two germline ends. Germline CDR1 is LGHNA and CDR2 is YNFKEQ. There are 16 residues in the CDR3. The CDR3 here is CASSQAQGSTNEKLFF. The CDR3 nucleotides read TGTGCCAGCAGCCAAGCCCAGGGCTCAACTAATGAAAAACTGTTTTTT.

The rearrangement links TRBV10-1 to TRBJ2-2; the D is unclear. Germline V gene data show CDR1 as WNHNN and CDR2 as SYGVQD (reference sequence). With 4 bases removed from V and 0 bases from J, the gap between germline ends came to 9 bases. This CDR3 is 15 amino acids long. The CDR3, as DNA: TGCGCCAGCAGTGGGGCTCGCGCGAACACCGGGGAGCTGTTTTTT. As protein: CASSGARANTGELFF.

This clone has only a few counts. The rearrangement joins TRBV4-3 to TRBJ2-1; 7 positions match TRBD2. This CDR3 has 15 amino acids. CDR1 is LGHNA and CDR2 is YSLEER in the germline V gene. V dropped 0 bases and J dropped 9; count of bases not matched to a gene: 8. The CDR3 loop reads CASSQDRAGIGEQFF. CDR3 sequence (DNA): TGCGCCAGCAGCCAAGACCGAGCGGGGATAGGTGAGCAGTTCTTC.

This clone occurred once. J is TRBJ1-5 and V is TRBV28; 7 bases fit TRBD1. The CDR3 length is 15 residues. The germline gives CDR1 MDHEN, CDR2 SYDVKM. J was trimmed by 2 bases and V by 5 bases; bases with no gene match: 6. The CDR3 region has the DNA TGTGCCAGCAGTATGACAGGGCGCGGCAATCAGCCCCAGCATTTT. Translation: CASSMTGRGNQPQHF.

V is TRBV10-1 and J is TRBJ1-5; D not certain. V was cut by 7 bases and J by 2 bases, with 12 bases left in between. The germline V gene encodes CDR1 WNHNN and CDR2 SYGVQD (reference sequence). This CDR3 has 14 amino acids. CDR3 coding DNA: TGCGCCAGCAAATCTCGGGTCGGCAATCAGCCCCAGCATTTT. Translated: CASKSRVGNQPQHF.

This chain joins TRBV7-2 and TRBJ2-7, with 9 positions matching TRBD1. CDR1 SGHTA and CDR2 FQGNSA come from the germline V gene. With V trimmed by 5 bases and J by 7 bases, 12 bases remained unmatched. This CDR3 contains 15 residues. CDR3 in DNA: TGTGCCAGCAGCCCGACGACAGGGGGTCTGGGGGAGCAGTACTTC. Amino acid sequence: CASSPTTGGLGEQYF.

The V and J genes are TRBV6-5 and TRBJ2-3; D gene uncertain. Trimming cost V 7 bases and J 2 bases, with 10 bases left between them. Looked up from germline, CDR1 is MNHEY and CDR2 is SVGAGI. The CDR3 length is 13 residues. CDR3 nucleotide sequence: TGTGCCAGCACGCGTCAGGCCACAGATACGCAGTATTTT. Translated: CASTRQATDTQYF.

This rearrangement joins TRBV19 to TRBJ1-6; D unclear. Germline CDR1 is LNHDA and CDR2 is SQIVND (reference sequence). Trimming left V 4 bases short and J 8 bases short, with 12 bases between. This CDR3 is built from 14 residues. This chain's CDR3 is CASSNLTQDSPLHF. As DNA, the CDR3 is TGTGCCAGTAGTAACCTGACACAAGATTCACCCCTCCACTTT.

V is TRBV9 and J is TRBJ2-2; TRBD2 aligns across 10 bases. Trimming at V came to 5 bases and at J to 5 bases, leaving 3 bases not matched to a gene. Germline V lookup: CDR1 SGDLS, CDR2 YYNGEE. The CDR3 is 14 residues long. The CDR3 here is CASRAGGPTGELFF. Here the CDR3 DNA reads TGTGCCAGCAGAGCGGGGGGGCCGACCGGGGAGCTGTTTTTT.

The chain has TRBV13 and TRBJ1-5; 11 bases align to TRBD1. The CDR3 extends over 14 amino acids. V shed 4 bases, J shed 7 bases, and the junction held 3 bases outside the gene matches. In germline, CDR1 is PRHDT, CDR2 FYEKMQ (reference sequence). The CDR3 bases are TGTGCCAGCAGCTCCGGACAGGGGGCACAGCCCCAGCATTTT. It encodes CASSSGQGAQPQHF.

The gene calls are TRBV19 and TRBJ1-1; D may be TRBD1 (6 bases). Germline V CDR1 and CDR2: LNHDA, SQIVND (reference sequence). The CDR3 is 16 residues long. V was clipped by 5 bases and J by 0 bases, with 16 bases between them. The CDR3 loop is CASSWALGQLNTEAFF. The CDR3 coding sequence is TGTGCCAGTAGTTGGGCGTTAGGACAGTTGAACACTGAAGCTTTCTTT.

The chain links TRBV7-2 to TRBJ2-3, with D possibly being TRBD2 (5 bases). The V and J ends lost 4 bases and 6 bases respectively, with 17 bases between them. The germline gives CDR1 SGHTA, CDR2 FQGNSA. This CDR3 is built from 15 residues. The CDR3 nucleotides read TGTGCCAGCAGCTACGAGCCTAGCCCTACCGATACGCAGTATTTT. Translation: CASSYEPSPTDTQYF.

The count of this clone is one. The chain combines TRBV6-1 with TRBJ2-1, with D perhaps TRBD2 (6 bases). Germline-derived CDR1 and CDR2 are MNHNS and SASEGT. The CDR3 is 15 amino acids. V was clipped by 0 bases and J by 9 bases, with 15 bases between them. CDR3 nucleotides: TGTGCCAGCAGTGAAGCGCGGAGGAGGGCTGGTGAGCAGTTCTTC. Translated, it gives CASSEARRRAGEQFF.

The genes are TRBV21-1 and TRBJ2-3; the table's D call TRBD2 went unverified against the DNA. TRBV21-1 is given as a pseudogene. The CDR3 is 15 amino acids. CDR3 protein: CASSKGPENTDTQYF. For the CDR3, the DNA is TGTGCCAGCAGCAAAGGCCCGGAGAATACAGATACGCAGTATTTT.

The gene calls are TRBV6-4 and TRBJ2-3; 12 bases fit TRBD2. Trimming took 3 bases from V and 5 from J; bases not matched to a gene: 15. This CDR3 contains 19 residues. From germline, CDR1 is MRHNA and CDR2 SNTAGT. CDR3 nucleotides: TGTGCCAGCAGTGAAGAATTGACTAGCGGGAGAGGCGCCCAAGATACGCAGTATTTT. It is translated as CASSEELTSGRGAQDTQYF.

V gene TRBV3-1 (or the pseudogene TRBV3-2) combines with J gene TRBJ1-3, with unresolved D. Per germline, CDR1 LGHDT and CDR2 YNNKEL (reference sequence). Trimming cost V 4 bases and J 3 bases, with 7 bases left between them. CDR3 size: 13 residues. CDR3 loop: CASSLTGGNTIYF. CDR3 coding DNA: TGTGCCAGCAGCCTCACGGGTGGAAACACCATATATTTT.

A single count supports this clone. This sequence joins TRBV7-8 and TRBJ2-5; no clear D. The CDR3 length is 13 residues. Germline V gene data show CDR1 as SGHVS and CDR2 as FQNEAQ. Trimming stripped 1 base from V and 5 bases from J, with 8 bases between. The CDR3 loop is CASSLVVVETQYF. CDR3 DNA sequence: TGTGCCAGCAGCTTAGTCGTAGTGGAGACCCAGTACTTC.

The CDR3 DNA reads TGCGCCAGCAGCCAAAGTTACAGGGTAAGCTACGAGCAGTACTTC. The encoded protein is CASSQSYRVSYEQYF. The chain combines TRBV4-3 with TRBJ2-7, with D perhaps matching TRBD1 (6 bases). Trimming cost V 2 bases and J 3 bases, with 14 bases left between them. This CDR3 has 15 residues. Germline V gives CDR1 LGHNA, CDR2 YSLEER.

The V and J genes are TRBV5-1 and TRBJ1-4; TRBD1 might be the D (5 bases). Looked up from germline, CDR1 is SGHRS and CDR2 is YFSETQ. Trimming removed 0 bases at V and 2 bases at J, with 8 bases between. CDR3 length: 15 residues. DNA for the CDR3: TGCGCCAGCAGCTTGGAGGGGTCGACTAATGAAAAACTGTTTTTT. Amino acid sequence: CASSLEGSTNEKLFF.

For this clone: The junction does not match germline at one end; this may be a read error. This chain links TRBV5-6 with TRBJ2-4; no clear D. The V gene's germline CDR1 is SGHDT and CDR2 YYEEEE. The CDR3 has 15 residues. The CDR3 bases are TGTGCCAGCAGCTTGTATATAACAGCCCAAAACATTCAGTACTTC. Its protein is CASSLYITAQNIQYF.

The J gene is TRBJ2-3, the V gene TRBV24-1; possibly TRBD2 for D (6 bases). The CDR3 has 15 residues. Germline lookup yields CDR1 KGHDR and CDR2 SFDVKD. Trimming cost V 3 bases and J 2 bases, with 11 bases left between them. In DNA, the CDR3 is TGTGCCACCAGTGATCTGGGACTGGCCACAGATACGCAGTATTTT. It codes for CATSDLGLATDTQYF.

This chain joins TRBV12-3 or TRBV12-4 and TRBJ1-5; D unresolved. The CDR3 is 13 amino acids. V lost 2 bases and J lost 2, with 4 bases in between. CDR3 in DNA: TGTGCCAGCAGTTTACATGGCAATCAGCCCCAGCATTTT. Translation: CASSLHGNQPQHF.

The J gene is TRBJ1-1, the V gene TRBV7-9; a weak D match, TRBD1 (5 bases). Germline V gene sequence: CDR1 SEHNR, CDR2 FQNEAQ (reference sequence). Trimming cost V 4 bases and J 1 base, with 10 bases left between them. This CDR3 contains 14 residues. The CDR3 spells CASSSPDRNTEAFF. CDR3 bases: TGTGCCAGCAGCTCCCCAGACAGGAACACTGAAGCTTTCTTT. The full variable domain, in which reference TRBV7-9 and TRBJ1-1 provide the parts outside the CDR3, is DTGVSQNPRHKITKRGQNVTFRCDPISEHNRLYWYRQTLGQGPEFLTYFQNEAQLEKSRLLSDRFSAERPKGSFSTLEIQRTEQGDSAMYLCASSSPDRNTEAFFGQGTRLTVV.

CDR3: CASRQYAYSNQPQHF. The CDR3 bases are TGTGCCAGCAGACAGTATGCGTATAGCAATCAGCCCCAGCATTTT. J is TRBJ1-5 and V is TRBV27; D not resolved. The CDR3 loop spans 15 amino acids. V was shortened by 6 bases and J by 0 bases, with 12 bases between the two germline ends. Germline V CDR1 and CDR2: MNHEY, SMNVEV (reference sequence).

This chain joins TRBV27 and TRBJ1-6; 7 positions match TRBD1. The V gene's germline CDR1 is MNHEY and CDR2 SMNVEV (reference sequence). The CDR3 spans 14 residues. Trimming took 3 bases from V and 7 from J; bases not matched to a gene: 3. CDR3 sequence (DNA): TGTGCCAGCAGTTTGACAGGGAGCAATTCACCCCTCCACTTT. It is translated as CASSLTGSNSPLHF.

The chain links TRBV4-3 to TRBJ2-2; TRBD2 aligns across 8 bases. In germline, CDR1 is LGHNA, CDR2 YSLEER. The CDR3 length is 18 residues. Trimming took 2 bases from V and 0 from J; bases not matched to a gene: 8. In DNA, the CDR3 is TGCGCCAGCAGCCAAAAAGCGGGAGTGGGGGCGAACACCGGGGAGCTGTTTTTT. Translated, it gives CASSQKAGVGANTGELFF.

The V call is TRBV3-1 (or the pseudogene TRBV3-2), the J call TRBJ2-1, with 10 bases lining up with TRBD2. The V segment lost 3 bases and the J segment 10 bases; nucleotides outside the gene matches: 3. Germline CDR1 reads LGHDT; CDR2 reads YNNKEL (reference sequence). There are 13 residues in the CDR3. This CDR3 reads CASSHFSGREQFF. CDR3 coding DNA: TGTGCCAGCAGCCATTTTAGCGGGAGGGAGCAGTTCTTC.

The CDR3 bases are TGTGCCAGCAGCGAATACAGGGGGCGAGGCTACACCTTC. This sequence encodes CASSEYRGRGYTF. The rearrangement joins TRBV7-9 to TRBJ1-2; 9 nucleotides match TRBD1. With V trimmed by 5 bases and J by 8 bases, 6 bases remained unmatched. The CDR3 has 13 amino acids. CDR1 SEHNR and CDR2 FQNEAQ come from the germline V gene (reference sequence).